This entry lists 2 T cell receptor beta chains sequenced from one sample in a study of response to subunit inactivated influenza vaccine. One entry per CDR3 protein, called by TCRdb with MiXCR from the RT-PCR reads. The sample carries a few hundred thousand distinct CDR3 sequences, approximately 11% recorded once. This sample also belongs to another study, concerning T cells expressing NK-cell markers. That work states: Production of TCR beta cDNA relied on 5'RACE template switching with UMIs.

The starting material was PBMCs from blood, obtained on the day of vaccination. These receptors all stem from a man aged 45-65 years who received an inactivated influenza vaccine.

The rearrangement uses TRBV7-3 and TRBJ2-3; unclear D gene. The V and J ends lost 0 bases and 6 bases respectively, with 19 bases between them. The CDR3 spans 17 residues. CDR1 is SGHTA, CDR2 FQGTGA, per germline. This CDR3 reads CASSLTWPGSRVDTQYF. In DNA form, the CDR3 reads TGTGCCAGCAGCTTAACATGGCCGGGCTCTCGGGTTGATACGCAGTATTTT.

The chain joins TRBV2 to TRBJ2-3; 11 nucleotides agree with TRBD2. V gave up 7 bases and J gave up 4 bases; unmatched junction bases: 4. CDR1 and CDR2 from the germline V gene are SNHLY and FYNNEI. The CDR3 has 14 amino acids. In nucleotides, the CDR3 is TGTGCCAGCAAGCCGGGACTAGCGGCAGATACGCAGTATTTT. It is translated as CASKPGLAADTQYF.